This TCR beta chain was sequenced in a study of blood T cells in healthy people across ages. V shed 4 bases, J shed 4 bases, and the junction held 7 bases outside the gene matches. Looked up from germline, CDR1 is DFQATT and CDR2 is SNEGSKA (reference sequence). The CDR3 is made up of 13 amino acids. There are many counts of this clonotype. The authors ran a second PCR of roughly 6 to 12 cycles using a sample-barcoded 5' primer and a J-beta primer mix. CDR3-containing paired-end reads numbering at least 2.5 million came from each sample. One entry per CDR3 protein, called by TCRdb with MiXCR from the 5' RACE reads. The sample contains about 1,800,000 distinct CDR3 sequences, roughly 27% of which appear only once.

The clonotype comes from a woman aged 25-40 years in good health. V gene TRBV20-1 combines with J gene TRBJ2-7, with 7 bases identical to TRBD2. The sequenced sample consisted of blood. CDR3 nucleotide sequence: TGCAGTGCTATCGAAGCGGGACGGTACGAGCAGTACTTC. It specifies CSAIEAGRYEQYF.